This TCR beta chain originates from a study of T cells after yellow fever vaccination (dated by TCRdb to about 2019). About the study as a whole: The SMART-Seq v4 Ultra Low Input RNA kit was used to prepare libraries from fractions with low cell numbers. Blood samples were taken at several timepoints before and after primary and secondary immunization, and bulk PBMC replicates and cell subsets were isolated. To follow T-cell clones before and after primary and booster YFV17D yellow fever vaccination, bulk TCR alpha and beta repertoires were sequenced over time. Two healthy male donors, one aged 18 to 30 and one aged 30 to 40 years, were included in the cohort.

The treatment or condition label of this sample denotes: live attenuated yellow fever vaccine strain. At each blood-draw timepoint, two biological replicates of bulk PBMCs were collected. A standard Ficoll-Paque protocol was used to isolate PBMCs from peripheral blood. TriZol was used to extract RNA from bulk PBMCs, CD4 and CD8 fractions, and dextramer-positive and dextramer-negative fractions. In regard to this clonotype: Which antigen it targets is not known. Per-nucleotide qualities are absent, and no much larger clonotype sits a single base away.

Counted from cysteine to phenylalanine, this CDR3 has 17 amino acids. The kept DNA is CDR3 alone, 51 bases in frame from the first base. Sequences MNHEY (CDR1) and SMNVEV (CDR2) are obtained from the germline V gene (reference sequence). Between the V and J ends, shortened by 11 bases and 1 base respectively, the junction contains 24 bases. Sequencing used an Illumina NovaSeq 6000. TCR cDNA was synthesized by 5'RACE template switching, which introduced a universal primer site and unique molecular identifiers. Priming of cDNA synthesis was performed from both the TCR alpha and TCR beta constant segments. Library amplification used two PCR steps, and the second PCR step added sample barcodes and sequencing adapters. Sequencing of libraries was performed on Illumina HiSeq 2500 (2x100 bp) or NovaSeq (2x150 bp). Regarding the original processing steps: MIGEC was used to demultiplex reads and collapse the reads into UMI consensus sequences, and MiXCR was used for V(D)J alignment. Vaccine-responding clonotypes were defined with edgeR using replicate PBMC samples, requiring FDR below 0.01 and a log2 fold change above 5 up to day 15. CD4 or CD8 identity was assigned to each bulk clonotype according to whether the clonotype was present at higher abundance in the sequenced CD4 repertoire or the sequenced CD8 repertoire. TCRdb reprocessing: public reads trimmed at Q25 with fastp, clones called with MiXCR, in-frame beta chains kept. When rows share a CDR3 protein, they turn into one entry using the most common DNA and genes. The V and J calls here are based on TCRdb, not the publication. The sample records some 250,000 distinct CDR3 sequences, about 3.9% of which are singletons. The biggest ten clones account for roughly a fifth of the sample.

General findings and caveats noted by the study authors: Computational filtering was needed because FACS-sorted repertoires could contain abundant contaminating clonotypes from the bulk population. Because only a couple of donors were included in the study, the extent to which the findings can be generalized is limited. A small share of clonotypes occurred in both CD4 and CD8 compartments, likely arising from convergent recombination. Compared with the primary T-cell response, the secondary T-cell response was faster but weaker, reaching its peak on day 5 rather than on day 15. After the booster, most of the clones that had expanded following primary vaccination were detected again (approximately 96% of CD4 and around nine tenths of CD8), which suggests that memory was broadly maintained.

Sequencing was performed on PBMCs, taken 15 days after the yellow fever booster vaccination. The sequence joins TRBV27 to TRBJ1-5, with the identity of the D gene unclear. The origin of this receptor is a man aged 18 to 35 who received the YFV17D yellow fever vaccine. The CDR3 reads CACTAFGPHISNQPQHF. The sequenced DNA is TGTGCCTGCACGGCATTCGGACCTCATATCAGCAATCAGCCCCAGCATTTT.